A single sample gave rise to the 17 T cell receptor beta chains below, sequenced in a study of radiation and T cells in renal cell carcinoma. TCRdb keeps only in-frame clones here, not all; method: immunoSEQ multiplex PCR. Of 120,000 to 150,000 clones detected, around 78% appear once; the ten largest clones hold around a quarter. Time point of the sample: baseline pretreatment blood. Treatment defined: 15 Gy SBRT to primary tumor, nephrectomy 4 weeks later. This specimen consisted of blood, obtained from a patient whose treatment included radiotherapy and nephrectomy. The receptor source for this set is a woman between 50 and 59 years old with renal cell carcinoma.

The CDR3 sequence: CASSRSGGQSYEQYF. CDR3 sequence (DNA): TGTGCCAGCAGTCGCTCTGGCGGGCAGTCCTACGAGCAGTACTTC. The genes are TRBV27 and TRBJ2-7, with D tentatively TRBD2 (5 bases). The CDR3 runs to 15 residues. The V gene lost 5 bases and the J gene lost 1 base, with 15 bases spanning the gap. Germline V lookup: CDR1 MNHEY, CDR2 SMNVEV (reference sequence).

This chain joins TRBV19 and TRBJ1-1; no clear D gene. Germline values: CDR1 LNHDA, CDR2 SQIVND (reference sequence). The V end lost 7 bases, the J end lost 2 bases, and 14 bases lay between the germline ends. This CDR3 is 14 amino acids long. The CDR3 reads CASTPGRSNTEAFF. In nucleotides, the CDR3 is TGTGCCAGTACCCCCGGCAGGTCCAACACTGAAGCTTTCTTT. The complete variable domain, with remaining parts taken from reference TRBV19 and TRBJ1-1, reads DGGITQSPKYLFRKEGQNVTLSCEQNLNHDAMYWYRQDPGQGLRLIYYSQIVNDFQKGDIAEGYSVSREKKESFPLTVTSAQKNPTAFYLCASTPGRSNTEAFFGQGTRLTVV.

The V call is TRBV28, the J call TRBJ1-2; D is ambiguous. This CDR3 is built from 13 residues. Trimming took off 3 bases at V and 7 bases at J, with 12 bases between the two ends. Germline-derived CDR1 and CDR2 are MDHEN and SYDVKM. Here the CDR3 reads CASSFNSGGGYTF. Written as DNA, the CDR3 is TGTGCCAGCAGTTTTAACTCGGGAGGTGGCTACACCTTC.

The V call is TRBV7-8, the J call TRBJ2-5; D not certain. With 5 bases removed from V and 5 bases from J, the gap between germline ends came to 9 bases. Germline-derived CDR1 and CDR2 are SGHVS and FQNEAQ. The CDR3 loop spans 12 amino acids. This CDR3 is CASSPSRETQYF. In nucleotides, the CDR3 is TGTGCCAGCAGCCCAAGCCGCGAGACCCAGTACTTC.

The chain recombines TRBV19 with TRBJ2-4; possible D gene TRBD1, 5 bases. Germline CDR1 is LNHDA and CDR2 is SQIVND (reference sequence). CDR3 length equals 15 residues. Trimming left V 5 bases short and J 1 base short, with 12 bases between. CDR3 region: CASSGQGTAKNIQYF. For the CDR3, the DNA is TGTGCCAGTAGTGGGCAGGGAACGGCCAAAAACATTCAGTACTTC. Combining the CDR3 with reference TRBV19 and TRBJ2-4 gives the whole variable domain DGGITQSPKYLFRKEGQNVTLSCEQNLNHDAMYWYRQDPGQGLRLIYYSQIVNDFQKGDIAEGYSVSREKKESFPLTVTSAQKNPTAFYLCASSGQGTAKNIQYFGAGTRLSVL.

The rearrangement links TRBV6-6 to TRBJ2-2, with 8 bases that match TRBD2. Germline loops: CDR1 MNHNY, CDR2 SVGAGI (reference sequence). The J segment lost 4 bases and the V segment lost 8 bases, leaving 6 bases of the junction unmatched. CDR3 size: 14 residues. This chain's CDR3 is CASRREASTGELFF. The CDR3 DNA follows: TGTGCCAGCCGGCGGGAGGCGAGCACCGGGGAGCTGTTTTTT.

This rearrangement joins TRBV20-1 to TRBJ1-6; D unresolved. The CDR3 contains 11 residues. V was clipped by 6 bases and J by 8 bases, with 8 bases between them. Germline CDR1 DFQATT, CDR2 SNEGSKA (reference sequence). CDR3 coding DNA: TGCAGTGCCTCTCCCGATTCACCCCTCCACTTT. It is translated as CSASPDSPLHF.

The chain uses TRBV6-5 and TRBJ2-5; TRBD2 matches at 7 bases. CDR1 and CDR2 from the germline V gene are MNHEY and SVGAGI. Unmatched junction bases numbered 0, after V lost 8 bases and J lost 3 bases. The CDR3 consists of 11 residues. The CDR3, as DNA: TGTGCCAGCCGGGGGGAAGAGACCCAGTACTTC. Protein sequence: CASRGEETQYF.

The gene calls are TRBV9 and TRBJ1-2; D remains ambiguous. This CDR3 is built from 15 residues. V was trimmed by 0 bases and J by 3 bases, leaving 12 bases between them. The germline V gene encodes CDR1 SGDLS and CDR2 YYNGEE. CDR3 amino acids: CASSVAPGADYGYTF. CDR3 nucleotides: TGTGCCAGCAGCGTAGCCCCGGGTGCCGACTATGGCTACACCTTC.

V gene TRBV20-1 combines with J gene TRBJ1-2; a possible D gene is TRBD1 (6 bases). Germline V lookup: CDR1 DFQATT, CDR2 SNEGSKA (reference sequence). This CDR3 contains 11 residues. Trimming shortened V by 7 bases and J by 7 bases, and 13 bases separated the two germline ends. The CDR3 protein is CSVHKGGGYTF. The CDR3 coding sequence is TGCAGTGTCCATAAAGGGGGTGGCTACACCTTC.

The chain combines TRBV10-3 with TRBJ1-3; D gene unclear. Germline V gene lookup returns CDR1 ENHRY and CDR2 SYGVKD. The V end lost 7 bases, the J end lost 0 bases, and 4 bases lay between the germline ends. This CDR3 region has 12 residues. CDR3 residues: CAITTSGNTIYF. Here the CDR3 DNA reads TGTGCCATCACTACCTCTGGAAACACCATATATTTT.

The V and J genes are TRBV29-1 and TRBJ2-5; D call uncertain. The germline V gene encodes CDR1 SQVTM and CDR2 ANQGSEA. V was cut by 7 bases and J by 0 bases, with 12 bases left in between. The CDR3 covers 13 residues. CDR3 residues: CSGDGDDQETQYF. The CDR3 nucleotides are TGCAGCGGAGACGGCGACGACCAAGAGACCCAGTACTTC.

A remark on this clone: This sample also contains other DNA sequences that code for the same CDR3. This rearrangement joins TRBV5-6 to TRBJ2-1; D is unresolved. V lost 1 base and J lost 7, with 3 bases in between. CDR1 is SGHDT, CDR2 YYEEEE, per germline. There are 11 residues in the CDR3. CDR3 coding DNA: TGTGCCAGCAGCTTGTATAATGAGCAGTTCTTC. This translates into CASSLYNEQFF.

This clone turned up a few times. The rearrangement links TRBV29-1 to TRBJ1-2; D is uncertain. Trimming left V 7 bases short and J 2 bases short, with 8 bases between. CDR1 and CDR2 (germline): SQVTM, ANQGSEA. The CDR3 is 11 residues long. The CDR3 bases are TGCAGCGGGACGGAGAACTATGGCTACACCTTC. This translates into CSGTENYGYTF.

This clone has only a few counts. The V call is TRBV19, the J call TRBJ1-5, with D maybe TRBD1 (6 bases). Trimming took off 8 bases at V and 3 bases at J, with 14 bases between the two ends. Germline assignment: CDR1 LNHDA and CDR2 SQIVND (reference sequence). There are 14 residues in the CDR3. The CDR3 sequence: CASLGQSYNQPQHF. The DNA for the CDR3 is TGTGCCAGTCTCGGACAGTCCTACAATCAGCCCCAGCATTTT.

The CDR3 is CASSMILAGAGANVLTF. CDR3 in DNA: TGTGCCAGTAGTATGATTCTAGCGGGAGCTGGGGCCAACGTCCTGACTTTC. The chain is built from TRBV19 and TRBJ2-6, with TRBD2 matching 10 bases. Trimming at V came to 3 bases and at J to 2 bases, leaving 4 bases not matched to a gene. Germline CDR1 LNHDA, CDR2 SQIVND (reference sequence). The CDR3 is made up of 17 amino acids. The whole variable domain, remainder taken from reference TRBV19 and TRBJ2-6, is DGGITQSPKYLFRKEGQNVTLSCEQNLNHDAMYWYRQDPGQGLRLIYYSQIVNDFQKGDIAEGYSVSREKKESFPLTVTSAQKNPTAFYLCASSMILAGAGANVLTFGAGSRLTVL.

Here the CDR3 DNA reads TGTGCCAGCAGCTTGGCCGGGGCAGGGGGGAACACTGAAGCTTTCTTT. Amino acid sequence: CASSLAGAGGNTEAFF. The chain combines TRBV5-4 with TRBJ1-1, with 7 bases lining up with TRBD1. The V gene end was trimmed by 0 bases and the J gene end by 1 base; junction bases not matched to a gene: 6. Germline V gives CDR1 SGHNT, CDR2 YYREEE (reference sequence). The CDR3 spans 16 residues. The variable domain in full, with the rest retrieved from reference TRBV5-4 and TRBJ1-1, is ETGVTQSPTHLIKTRGQQVTLRCSSQSGHNTVSWYQQALGQGPQFIFQYYREEENGRGNFPPRFSGLQFPNYSSELNVNALELDDSALYLCASSLAGAGGNTEAFFGQGTRLTVV.